This TCR beta chain was observed in a study of low-dose radiotherapy and immunotherapy resistance in tumors. Study information: Cohort 2 was treated with 1 Gy per fraction every two weeks, amounting to 13 Gy across 26 weeks.

First-strand cDNA relied on TRAV- and TRBV-specific primers spanning alpha and beta chains. A constant-region primer paired with the V-primer adapter amplified TCRs over about 19 PCR cycles. The isolated mRNA underwent amplification through in vitro transcription. TCRdb ran MiXCR on the reads and lists one entry per CDR3 protein. The repertoire includes about 15,000 distinct CDR3 sequences, over 55% of them detected once, and 6% to 8.5% sits in the top ten. V lost 0 bases and J 7 bases, leaving 7 bases between the germline ends. The CDR3 loop spans 13 amino acids. Germline CDR1 SEHNR, CDR2 FQNEAQ (reference sequence). The patients who were eligible all carried advanced solid tumors that lacked tumor-infiltrating lymphocytes, meaning the tumors were TIL-negative.

The chain has TRBV7-9 and TRBJ2-1; D gene unclear. The receptor's source is a human donor with advanced metastatic prostate, ovarian, gallbladder or colorectal cancer (not recorded which). This table probably holds off-target reads from a library built for another chain. The CDR3 here is CASSLAGWNEQFF. The CDR3 coding sequence is TGTGCCAGCAGCTTAGCTGGTTGGAATGAGCAGTTCTTC. Using reference TRBV7-9 and TRBJ2-1 for the parts outside the CDR3, the full variable domain is DTGVSQNPRHKITKRGQNVTFRCDPISEHNRLYWYRQTLGQGPEFLTYFQNEAQLEKSRLLSDRFSAERPKGSFSTLEIQRTEQGDSAMYLCASSLAGWNEQFFGPGTRLTVL.